The clone carrying this T cell receptor beta chain has ten or more counts. Its antigen is unidentified. The record originates from a study of molecular identifiers for immune sequencing clone quantification. TCRdb recomputed calls from the PCR reads with MiXCR, one row per CDR3 protein. The sample consists of approximately 500,000 distinct CDR3 sequences, over 20% of them appearing once. Study-wide results and caveats: Over 98% of effector molecules, but under 1% in naive cells, were held by clones with more than 20 RNA copies.

CDR3 length equals 14 residues. Unmatched junction bases numbered 11, after V lost 5 bases and J lost 10 bases. Per germline, CDR1 SEHNR and CDR2 FQNEAQ (reference sequence). V usage is TRBV7-9 and J usage is TRBJ2-5; 9 bases match TRBD1. The receptor was derived from a human donor in good health. Some libraries in this study had Jurkat cell RNA spiked in. The sample taken for sequencing was naive CD8+ T cells from blood, with Jurkat cell RNA spiked in. The subset here: FACS-sorted CD8+CD4-CCR7+CD45RA+ naive T cells. The CDR3 loop is CASSHRTGDNVQYF. The CDR3 DNA reads TGTGCCAGCAGCCATCGGACAGGGGACAACGTCCAGTACTTC. Full variable domain (outside the CDR3, taken from reference TRBV7-9 and TRBJ2-5): DTGVSQNPRHKITKRGQNVTFRCDPISEHNRLYWYRQTLGQGPEFLTYFQNEAQLEKSRLLSDRFSAERPKGSFSTLEIQRTEQGDSAMYLCASSHRTGDNVQYFGPGTRLLVL.